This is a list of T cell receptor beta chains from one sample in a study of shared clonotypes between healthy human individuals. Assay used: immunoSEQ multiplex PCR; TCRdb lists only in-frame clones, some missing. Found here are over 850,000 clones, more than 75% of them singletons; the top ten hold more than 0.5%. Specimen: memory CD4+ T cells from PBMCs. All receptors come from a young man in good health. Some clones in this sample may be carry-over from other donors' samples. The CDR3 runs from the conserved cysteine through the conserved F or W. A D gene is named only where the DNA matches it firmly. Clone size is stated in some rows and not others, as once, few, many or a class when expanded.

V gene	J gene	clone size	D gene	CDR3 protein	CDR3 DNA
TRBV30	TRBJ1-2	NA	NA	CAWRKGANYGYTF	TGTGCCTGGAGAAAGGGGGCTAACTATGGCTACACCTTC
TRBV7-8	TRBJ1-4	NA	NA	CASSLAGSPGEKLFF	TGTGCCAGCAGCTTAGCAGGTTCGCCGGGTGAAAAACTGTTTTTT
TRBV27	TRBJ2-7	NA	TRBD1	CASRRQGGTYEQYF	TGTGCCAGCAGACGACAGGGGGGGACCTACGAGCAGTACTTC
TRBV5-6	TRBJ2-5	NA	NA	CASSPRRSSGETQYF	TGTGCCAGCAGCCCCAGGCGGTCGAGTGGAGAGACCCAGTACTTC
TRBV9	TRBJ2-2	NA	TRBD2	CASSATSADTGELFF	TGTGCCAGCAGCGCGACTAGCGCCGACACCGGGGAGCTGTTTTTT
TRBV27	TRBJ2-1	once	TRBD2	CASGPETLAGPSYNEQFF	TGTGCCAGCGGACCAGAAACTTTAGCGGGGCCCTCCTACAATGAGCAGTTCTTC
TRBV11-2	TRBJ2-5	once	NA	CASSLLGVQETQYF	TGTGCCAGCAGCTTACTAGGGGTGCAAGAGACCCAGTACTTC
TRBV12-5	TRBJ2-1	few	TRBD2	CASGLAGRPPFF	TGTGCTAGTGGTCTAGCGGGGAGGCCCCCGTTCTTC
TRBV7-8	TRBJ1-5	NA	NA	CASSQRWYVGNQPQHF	TGTGCCAGCAGCCAAAGGTGGTATGTGGGCAATCAGCCCCAGCATTTT
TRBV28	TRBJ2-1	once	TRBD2	CASLGGRPYNEQFF	TGTGCCAGCCTGGGGGGGAGACCTTACAATGAGCAGTTCTTC
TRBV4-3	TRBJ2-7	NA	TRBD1	CASSLVRGTGAVEQYF	TGCGCCAGCAGCCTCGTAAGGGGGACAGGGGCGGTCGAGCAGTACTTC
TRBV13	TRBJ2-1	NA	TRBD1	CASREAGTGKMNEQFF	TGTGCCAGCAGAGAAGCCGGGACAGGGAAGATGAATGAGCAGTTCTTC
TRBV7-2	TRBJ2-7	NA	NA	CASSLRRDGYEQYF	TGTGCCAGCAGCTTACGGAGGGATGGCTACGAGCAGTACTTC
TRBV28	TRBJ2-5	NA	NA	CASSSKSGTAEKETQYF	TGTGCCAGCAGTTCAAAATCCGGGACGGCGGAAAAAGAGACCCAGTACTTC
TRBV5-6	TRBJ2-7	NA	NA	CASRIRDSYEQYF	TGTGCCAGCAGGATCCGGGACTCCTACGAGCAGTACTTC
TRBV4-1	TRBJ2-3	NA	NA	CASSQFTGPGTDTQYF	TGCGCCAGCAGCCAATTTACAGGACCGGGCACAGATACGCAGTATTTT
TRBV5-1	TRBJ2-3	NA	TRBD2	CASSPPGLAGASTDTQYF	TGCGCCAGCAGCCCTCCGGGACTAGCGGGGGCGAGCACAGATACGCAGTATTTT
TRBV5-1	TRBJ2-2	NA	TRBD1	CASSWDRPANTGELFF	TGCGCCAGCAGCTGGGACAGACCCGCGAACACCGGGGAGCTGTTTTTT
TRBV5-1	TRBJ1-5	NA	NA	CASSLGPRGEEPQHF	TGCGCCAGCAGCTTGGGCCCCAGGGGAGAGGAGCCCCAGCATTTT
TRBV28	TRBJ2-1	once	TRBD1	CASRLGQGSYNEQFF	TGTGCCAGCAGACTCGGACAGGGAAGTTACAATGAGCAGTTCTTC
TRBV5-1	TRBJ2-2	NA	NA	CASSLEGPNTGELFF	TGCGCCAGCAGCTTGGAGGGCCCGAACACCGGGGAGCTGTTTTTT
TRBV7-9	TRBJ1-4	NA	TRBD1	CASSFGDRALGKLFF	TGTGCCAGCAGCTTCGGGGACAGGGCTTTGGGAAAACTGTTTTTT
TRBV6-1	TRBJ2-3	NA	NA	CASSEAEGADTQYF	TGTGCCAGCAGTGAGGCTGAGGGGGCAGATACGCAGTATTTT
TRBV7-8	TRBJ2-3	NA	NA	CASSAWDLQDTQYF	TGTGCCAGCAGCGCCTGGGACCTCCAGGATACGCAGTATTTT
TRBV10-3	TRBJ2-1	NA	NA	CAIGPPVRQFF	TGTGCCATCGGGCCTCCGGTCAGGCAGTTCTTC
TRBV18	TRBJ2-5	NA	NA	CASSPQTGIQETQYF	TGTGCCAGCTCACCCCAGACAGGAATCCAAGAGACCCAGTACTTC